These 8 T cell receptor beta chains came from one sample sequenced in a study of OX40 agonist ivuxolimab in advanced cancers. Sequencing used immunoSEQ multiplex PCR; TCRdb keeps in-frame clones, though not all of them. The table records about 79,000 clones, approximately 94% of them present only once. Material: CD4+ or CD8+ T cells sorted from blood, obtained in a trial of the OX40 agonist ivuxolimab. The receptors originated from an adult with an advanced solid tumor such as melanoma, head and neck, liver or kidney cancer.

This chain uses TRBV28 with TRBJ2-7; D unresolved. The CDR3 sequence is 13 residues long. Germline V gene lookup returns CDR1 MDHEN and CDR2 SYDVKM. With 3 bases removed from V and 3 bases from J, the gap between germline ends came to 9 bases. The CDR3 DNA is TGTGCCAGCAGTTTTGGACGGAACTACGAGCAGTACTTC. It encodes CASSFGRNYEQYF. Variable domain in full (rest from reference TRBV28 and TRBJ2-7): DVKVTQSSRYLVKRTGEKVFLECVQDMDHENMFWYRQDPGLGLRLIYFSYDVKMKEKGDIPEGYSVSREKKERFSLILESASTNQTSMYLCASSFGRNYEQYFGPGTRLTVT.

This chain connects TRBV7-9 to TRBJ1-1; D call uncertain. This CDR3 has 13 amino acids. Deletions cut 5 bases from V and 1 base from J, with 8 bases between. Germline lookup yields CDR1 SEHNR and CDR2 FQNEAQ (reference sequence). The CDR3 is CASSRGPNTEAFF. DNA for the CDR3: TGTGCCAGCAGCCGAGGACCGAACACTGAAGCTTTCTTT.

V gene TRBV19 combines with J gene TRBJ1-6, with TRBD1 matching over 9 bases. Germline-derived CDR1 and CDR2 are LNHDA and SQIVND (reference sequence). The length of the CDR3 is 15 residues. With V trimmed by 1 base and J by 16 bases, 11 bases remained unmatched. CDR3 bases: TGTGCCAGTAGTATAGGAGGAGGTGGTGGGACAGGGCTCCACTTT. It specifies CASSIGGGGGTGLHF.

The chain is built from TRBV11-1 and TRBJ2-1; D unresolved. Germline V gives CDR1 SGHAT, CDR2 FQDESV (reference sequence). Between the trimmed V and J ends, which lost 5 bases and 0 bases, there was a span of 14 bases. The CDR3 is 16 residues long. The CDR3 loop is CASSIETGSSYNEQFF. CDR3 nucleotides: TGTGCCAGCAGCATAGAGACTGGTAGCTCCTACAATGAGCAGTTCTTC.

The rearrangement joins TRBV12-5 to TRBJ2-7; maybe TRBD1 (5 bases). Trimming took 1 base from V and 1 from J, leaving 5 bases between them. CDR3 length: 13 residues. Germline CDR1 reads LGHNT; CDR2 reads FRNRAP. This CDR3 is CASGLGTSYEQYF. CDR3 sequence (DNA): TGTGCTAGTGGTTTGGGGACATCCTACGAGCAGTACTTC. The full variable domain, in which reference TRBV12-5 and TRBJ2-7 provide the parts outside the CDR3, is DARVTQTPRHKVTEMGQEVTMRCQPILGHNTVFWYRQTMMQGLELLAYFRNRAPLDDSGMPKDRFSAEMPDATLATLKIQPSEPRDSAVYFCASGLGTSYEQYFGPGTRLTVT.

The chain is built from TRBV6-6 and TRBJ2-1; 12 bases line up with TRBD2. The CDR3 loop spans 15 amino acids. V lost 7 bases and J lost 8; bases outside the gene matches: 9. Per the germline V gene, CDR1 is MNHNY and CDR2 is SVGAGI (reference sequence). CDR3 sequence: CASTLAGGPVYEQFF. CDR3 sequence (DNA): TGTGCCAGCACCCTAGCGGGGGGGCCTGTTTATGAGCAGTTCTTC.

Written as DNA, the CDR3 is TGTGCCAGTAGTCCCCGCGGGACAAACTACGAGCAGTACTTC. This gives the protein CASSPRGTNYEQYF. V usage is TRBV19 and J usage is TRBJ2-7; D possibly matches TRBD1 or TRBD2 (6 bases each). V was pared by 5 bases and J by 3 bases, with 14 bases between. CDR3 size: 14 residues. Looked up from germline, CDR1 is LNHDA and CDR2 is SQIVND (reference sequence). Based on the CDR3 plus reference TRBV19 and TRBJ2-7, the full variable domain is DGGITQSPKYLFRKEGQNVTLSCEQNLNHDAMYWYRQDPGQGLRLIYYSQIVNDFQKGDIAEGYSVSREKKESFPLTVTSAQKNPTAFYLCASSPRGTNYEQYFGPGTRLTVT.

The chain couples TRBV15 to TRBJ1-2; 8 nucleotides agree with TRBD1. Trimming removed 5 bases from V and 2 bases from J; junction bases left unmatched: 7. This CDR3 has 15 amino acids. Per germline, CDR1 LNHNV and CDR2 YYDKDF (reference sequence). Here the CDR3 reads CATSADRGTNYGYTF. Here the CDR3 DNA reads TGTGCCACCAGCGCCGACAGGGGAACCAACTATGGCTACACCTTC.